These 30 T cell receptor beta chains were all obtained from the same sample, sequenced in a study of cytomegalovirus exposure and HLA in healthy donors. In the PCR, 60 Vbeta and 13 Jbeta primers were used. TCRdb keeps only in-frame clones here, not all; method: immunoSEQ multiplex PCR. The sample has about 97,000 clones; roughly four fifths are singletons. Input material: PBMCs. The receptors here all came from a male donor in good health and CMV-seropositive.

This rearrangement joins TRBV11-1 to TRBJ2-5; 12 bases fit TRBD1. V trimming: 3 bases; J trimming: 5 bases; junction bases outside the gene matches: 13. The CDR3 runs to 18 residues. CDR1 is SGHAT and CDR2 is FQDESV in the germline V gene (reference sequence). The chain's CDR3 is CASSLLGTGGGKGETQYF. The CDR3 nucleotides are TGTGCCAGCAGCTTGCTCGGGACAGGGGGCGGTAAGGGGGAGACCCAGTACTTC.

This clone has just one count. CDR3 region: CASSQDNRNTEAFF. CDR3 coding DNA: TGCGCCAGCAGCCAAGATAACAGAAACACTGAAGCTTTCTTT. The chain recombines TRBV4-3 with TRBJ1-1, with D uncertain. The CDR3 has 14 amino acids. Trimming stripped 0 bases from V and 2 bases from J, with 7 bases between. Germline assignment: CDR1 LGHNA and CDR2 YSLEER.

The rearrangement links TRBV6-6 to TRBJ2-4, with TRBD2 as a possible D gene (6 bases). Looked up from germline, CDR1 is MNHNY and CDR2 is SVGAGI (reference sequence). The CDR3 spans 15 residues. V was trimmed by 0 bases and J by 5 bases, leaving 11 bases between them. CDR3 nucleotides: TGTGCCAGCAGTTACTCCGGGGGAGTGGAAAACATTCAGTACTTC. It codes for CASSYSGGVENIQYF.

This chain links TRBV5-1 with TRBJ2-7; D not resolved. This CDR3 is built from 13 residues. V dropped 1 base and J dropped 6 bases, with 11 bases sitting between them. Germline assignment: CDR1 SGHRS and CDR2 YFSETQ. The DNA of the CDR3 is TGCGCCAGCAGCTTGCGGGTTGTGGGCGAGCAGTACTTC. It is translated as CASSLRVVGEQYF.

The J gene is TRBJ2-3, the V gene TRBV28, with TRBD2 identical over 10 bases. Germline CDR1 is MDHEN and CDR2 is SYDVKM. The CDR3 has 13 amino acids. The V gene end was trimmed by 9 bases and the J gene end by 3 bases; junction bases not matched to a gene: 3. Here the CDR3 DNA reads TGTGCCAGTGTAGCGGGAGGAACAGATACGCAGTATTTT. Encoded protein: CASVAGGTDTQYF. The full variable domain, its missing parts supplied by reference TRBV28 and TRBJ2-3, is DVKVTQSSRYLVKRTGEKVFLECVQDMDHENMFWYRQDPGLGLRLIYFSYDVKMKEKGDIPEGYSVSREKKERFSLILESASTNQTSMYLCASVAGGTDTQYFGPGTRLTVL.

Remarks on this clone: Additional DNA sequences in this sample encode the identical CDR3. For the CDR3, the DNA is TGTGCCAGCAGTTACACGGGAGGGGACTACAATGAGCAGTTCTTC. As protein: CASSYTGGDYNEQFF. The chain links TRBV6-5 to TRBJ2-1; 8 positions agree with TRBD2. From germline, CDR1 is MNHEY and CDR2 SVGAGI. V was pared by 2 bases and J by 3 bases, with 3 bases of the junction left unmatched. The CDR3 has 15 residues.

There are a few counts of this clone. The chain joins TRBV6-4 to TRBJ2-3, with 9 bases matching TRBD1. Germline assignment: CDR1 MRHNA and CDR2 SNTAGT. The CDR3 covers 14 residues. With V trimmed by 5 bases and J by 3 bases, 3 bases remained unmatched. CDR3 region: CASSRDRATDTQYF. As DNA, the CDR3 is TGTGCCAGCAGTAGGGACAGGGCGACAGATACGCAGTATTTT.

This clone appeared once. The chain joins TRBV28 to TRBJ2-1; D gene unclear. Trimming took off 4 bases at V and 0 bases at J, with 13 bases between the two ends. CDR1 and CDR2 from the germline V gene are MDHEN and SYDVKM. CDR3 size: 16 residues. CDR3 amino acids: CASSSVEASSYNEQFF. In DNA form, the CDR3 reads TGTGCCAGCAGTTCCGTCGAAGCGAGCTCCTACAATGAGCAGTTCTTC.

The chain uses TRBV29-1 and TRBJ2-3; 10 bases line up with TRBD1. CDR3 length equals 14 residues. V lost 7 bases, J lost 8 bases, and 12 bases stayed unmatched. Germline assignment: CDR1 SQVTM and CDR2 ANQGSEA. The CDR3: CSAEGTGAGGTQYF. CDR3 nucleotide sequence: TGCAGCGCCGAAGGGACAGGGGCCGGAGGTACGCAGTATTTT.

The chain carries TRBV27 and TRBJ2-3; TRBD2 agrees at 12 bases. V was clipped by 6 bases and J by 2 bases; unmatched bases: 6. The germline CDR1 and CDR2 sequences are MNHEY and SMNVEV (reference sequence). The CDR3 extends over 16 amino acids. CDR3 loop: CASRPLAGGYTDTQYF. The CDR3 nucleotides read TGTGCCAGCAGGCCGCTAGCGGGAGGGTACACAGATACGCAGTATTTT.

This chain links TRBV28 with TRBJ2-7; 7 nucleotides match TRBD1. The junction had 16 bases not matched to a gene; V was cut back by 3 bases and J by 2 bases. The germline V gene has CDR1 MDHEN and CDR2 SYDVKM. The length of the CDR3 is 18 residues. The CDR3 DNA reads as TGTGCCAGCAGTTTCTCTTATGAGATCCGGGACAGTGCCTACGAGCAGTACTTC. As protein: CASSFSYEIRDSAYEQYF.

V usage is TRBV7-6 and J usage is TRBJ2-1; 13 nucleotides match TRBD2. With 5 bases clipped from V and 2 bases from J, the junction kept 9 bases outside the gene matches. This CDR3 comprises 18 residues. Germline V gene sequence: CDR1 SGHVS, CDR2 FNYEAQ. The DNA for the CDR3 is TGTGCCAGCAGCATCGGGACTAGCGGGACCATCACCTACAATGAGCAGTTCTTC. Its protein is CASSIGTSGTITYNEQFF.

The chain is built from TRBV29-1 and TRBJ2-3; tentative D call: TRBD2 (6 bases). V was pared by 7 bases and J by 2 bases, with 13 bases between. From germline, CDR1 is SQVTM and CDR2 ANQGSEA. This CDR3 is 13 amino acids long. CDR3 coding DNA: TGCAGCGGGAGGCGGGGACTCACAGATACGCAGTATTTT. This translates into CSGRRGLTDTQYF.

This clone was seen a handful of times. The rearrangement uses TRBV4-3 and TRBJ2-5, with a tentative D call TRBD2 (6 bases). CDR1 and CDR2 (germline): LGHNA, YSLEER. The CDR3 is made up of 13 amino acids. Trimming removed 1 base from V and 10 bases from J, with 13 bases in between. This CDR3 reads CASSQGRGLDQYF. CDR3 nucleotide sequence: TGCGCCAGCAGCCAAGGGCGGGGTTTGGACCAGTACTTC.

The rearrangement uses TRBV6-5 and TRBJ2-2; TRBD2 aligns across 7 bases. V was clipped by 2 bases and J by 7 bases; unmatched bases: 4. The CDR3 runs to 14 residues. CDR1 is MNHEY, CDR2 SVGAGI, per germline. CDR3 sequence: CASSYLGGVGELFF. The CDR3 region has the DNA TGTGCCAGCAGTTACCTGGGGGGGGTCGGGGAGCTGTTTTTT.

V and J are TRBV30 and TRBJ2-6; D gene ambiguous. Trimming shortened V by 3 bases and J by 0 bases, and 3 bases separated the two germline ends. Germline V gene lookup returns CDR1 GTSNPN and CDR2 SVGIG (reference sequence). This CDR3 has 13 amino acids. In DNA, the CDR3 is TGTGCCTGGAGCAGCTCTGGGGCCAACGTCCTGACTTTC. This codes for CAWSSSGANVLTF.

The chain couples TRBV28 to TRBJ1-2; TRBD1 matches 9 bases. The J segment lost 2 bases and the V segment lost 6 bases, leaving 10 bases of the junction unmatched. The CDR3 extends over 16 amino acids. Germline assignment: CDR1 MDHEN and CDR2 SYDVKM. DNA of the CDR3: TGTGCCAGCAGCCTAACACCCGGGACAGGGAACTATGGCTACACCTTC. It is translated as CASSLTPGTGNYGYTF.

Worth noting for this clone: This sample includes further DNA sequences coding for the same CDR3. The gene calls are TRBV7-2 and TRBJ1-1, with D possibly TRBD1 on 5 matching bases. Between the trimmed V and J ends, which lost 3 bases and 8 bases, there was a span of 13 bases. From germline, CDR1 is SGHTA and CDR2 FQGNSA. This CDR3 contains 13 residues. CDR3 DNA sequence: TGTGCCAGCAGCTTGAATACAGGTGCCGAAGCTTTCTTT. Translating it yields CASSLNTGAEAFF.

The J gene is TRBJ2-1, the V gene TRBV19; D possibly corresponds to TRBD2 (6 bases). The ends were cut back, 2 bases at V and 0 bases at J, with 11 bases in the middle. The CDR3 sequence is 16 residues long. Germline values: CDR1 LNHDA, CDR2 SQIVND (reference sequence). CDR3 nucleotide sequence: TGTGCCAGTAGTATACGGACTAAAAGCTCCTACAATGAGCAGTTCTTC. Encoded protein: CASSIRTKSSYNEQFF.

V gene TRBV15 combines with J gene TRBJ2-1, with TRBD2 as a possible D gene (5 bases). This CDR3 is built from 16 residues. In germline, CDR1 is LNHNV, CDR2 YYDKDF (reference sequence). V was shortened by 3 bases and J by 0 bases, with 12 bases between the two germline ends. The CDR3 is CATSRRALLSYNEQFF. For the CDR3, the DNA is TGTGCCACCAGCAGGCGGGCCCTCCTCTCCTACAATGAGCAGTTCTTC. Supplemented by reference TRBV15 and TRBJ2-1, the full variable domain reads DAMVIQNPRYQVTQFGKPVTLSCSQTLNHNVMYWYQQKSSQAPKLLFHYYDKDFNNEADTPDNFQSRRPNTSFCFLDIRSPGLGDTAMYLCATSRRALLSYNEQFFGPGTRLTVL.

The chain joins TRBV7-9 to TRBJ2-3; D not certain. CDR3 length: 15 amino acids. From germline, CDR1 is SEHNR and CDR2 FQNEAQ (reference sequence). V was cut by 5 bases and J by 0 bases, with 12 bases left in between. CDR3 region: CASSLLAPSTDTQYF. The DNA of the CDR3 is TGTGCCAGCAGCCTATTAGCACCAAGCACAGATACGCAGTATTTT.

V is TRBV6-5 and J is TRBJ1-1; no definite D call. The CDR3 sequence is 13 residues long. The germline gives CDR1 MNHEY, CDR2 SVGAGI. Trimming shortened V by 10 bases and J by 2 bases, and 14 bases separated the two germline ends. CDR3 sequence: CATLPKTNTEAFF. In nucleotides, the CDR3 is TGTGCCACGCTACCAAAAACTAACACTGAAGCTTTCTTT.

The chain recombines TRBV7-9 with TRBJ1-5; the match to TRBD1 covers 7 bases. The CDR3 sequence is 17 residues long. Germline CDR1 SEHNR, CDR2 FQNEAQ (reference sequence). The junction had 10 bases not matched to a gene; V was cut back by 5 bases and J by 0 bases. The CDR3 nucleotides are TGTGCCAGCAGCAGGGACAGCTTGGGATATAGCAATCAGCCCCAGCATTTT. This codes for CASSRDSLGYSNQPQHF. Looking up the rest from reference TRBV7-9 and TRBJ1-5 gives the full variable domain: DTGVSQNPRHKITKRGQNVTFRCDPISEHNRLYWYRQTLGQGPEFLTYFQNEAQLEKSRLLSDRFSAERPKGSFSTLEIQRTEQGDSAMYLCASSRDSLGYSNQPQHFGDGTRLSIL.

The chain recombines TRBV11-2 with TRBJ2-3; 10 bases are a match to TRBD2. With V trimmed by 1 base and J by 0 bases, 1 base remained unmatched. CDR1 is SGHAT and CDR2 is FQNNGV in the germline V gene. The CDR3 covers 16 residues. The CDR3 region has the DNA TGTGCCAGCAGCTTAGGAGCGGGAGGGAGCACAGATACGCAGTATTTT. Translating it yields CASSLGAGGSTDTQYF.

This chain links TRBV5-4 with TRBJ2-6; tentatively, D is TRBD1 (6 bases). Germline CDR1 SGHNT, CDR2 YYREEE (reference sequence). The CDR3 is 15 amino acids. V was shortened by 6 bases and J by 2 bases, with 12 bases between the two germline ends. CDR3 sequence (DNA): TGTGCCAGCACCCCGAGGGGGACTGGGGCCAACGTCCTGACTTTC. Translation: CASTPRGTGANVLTF.

The V and J genes are TRBV2 and TRBJ2-7; 9 bases are shared with TRBD2. From germline, CDR1 is SNHLY and CDR2 FYNNEI. The V segment lost 7 bases and the J segment 4 bases; nucleotides outside the gene matches: 8. The length of the CDR3 is 14 residues. CDR3 bases: TGTGCCAGCATTGCGACTAGCGGCCCTTACGAGCAGTACTTC. Translation: CASIATSGPYEQYF.

This chain uses TRBV5-8 with TRBJ2-7; TRBD1 agrees at 8 bases. Trimming took 0 bases from V and 6 from J; bases not matched to a gene: 5. The CDR3 runs to 14 residues. Germline V gene data show CDR1 as SGHTS and CDR2 as YDEGEE. This CDR3 reads CASSLAGTGAEQYF. Written as DNA, the CDR3 is TGTGCCAGCAGCTTGGCCGGGACAGGAGCCGAGCAGTACTTC.

This chain connects TRBV19 to TRBJ1-5, with a weak D call TRBD1 (6 bases). Trimming took 6 bases from V and 7 from J, leaving 13 bases between them. This CDR3 contains 13 residues. Germline lookup yields CDR1 LNHDA and CDR2 SQIVND (reference sequence). The CDR3 is CASSRTAQQPQHF. DNA for the CDR3: TGTGCCAGTAGCCGGACAGCTCAGCAGCCCCAGCATTTT.

This rearrangement joins TRBV9 to TRBJ2-5, with 7 nucleotides matching TRBD1. The J call may be faulty, since TRBJ2-7 better matches the DNA end. CDR1 and CDR2 (germline): SGDLS, YYNGEE. The length of the CDR3 is 15 residues. CDR3: CASSARDSSSYEQYF. CDR3 in DNA: TGTGCCAGCAGCGCAAGGGACAGCAGCTCCTACGAGCAGTACTTC.

This clone was observed a handful of times. V usage is TRBV5-4 and J usage is TRBJ2-2, with 13 bases matching TRBD2. J was trimmed by 0 bases and V by 0 bases; bases with no gene match: 2. The CDR3 is made up of 18 amino acids. Germline CDR1 and CDR2: SGHNT and YYREEE (reference sequence). The CDR3 here is CASSLGLAGGSNTGELFF. CDR3 bases: TGTGCCAGCAGCTTGGGACTAGCGGGAGGATCGAACACCGGGGAGCTGTTTTTT.